This T cell receptor beta chain was captured by sequencing in a study of T cells in Graves' hyperthyroidism and ophthalmopathy. As for the study in general: Peripheral blood draws took place at initial diagnosis, ahead of any treatment.

Diagnosis of hyperthyroidism was new in patients aged 18 to 65, and its duration was under 2 months. Diagnoses rested on clinical symptoms, serum thyroxine and TRAb, thyroid ultrasound and orbital computed tomography. An approximately 10 ml volume of fresh peripheral blood provided the PBMCs. This clonotype was detected a few times. TCR beta CDR3 region amplification was performed from RNA transcripts. Primed by the HTBI set, a first-round RT-PCR was run on the TCR CDR3. One entry per CDR3 protein results from TCRdb running MiXCR on the multiplex PCR reads. The table lists about 380,000 distinct CDR3 sequences, approximately 13% of them singletons. The CDR3 runs 15 residues. Looked up from germline, CDR1 is KGHSH and CDR2 is LQKENI. V was pared by 2 bases and J by 1 base, with 11 bases between.

The sample consisted of blood. The gene calls are TRBV18 and TRBJ1-1; D is possibly TRBD1 (6 bases). The sequence was obtained from a woman aged 60-75 years with Graves' hyperthyroidism. As DNA, the CDR3 is TGTGCCAGCTCACCAAACAGGGCTGGGAACACTGAAGCTTTCTTT. Its translation: CASSPNRAGNTEAFF. The full variable domain, its missing parts supplied by reference TRBV18 and TRBJ1-1, is NAGVMQNPRHLVRRRGQEARLRCSPMKGHSHVYWYRQLPEEGLKFMVYLQKENIIDESGMPKERFSAEFPKEGPSILRIQQVVRGDSAAYFCASSPNRAGNTEAFFGQGTRLTVV.